The 23 T cell receptor beta chains reported below all come from one sample, sequenced in a study of cytotoxic CD8 clonotypes in ibrutinib-treated CLL. The data were produced by immunoSEQ multiplex PCR, yet TCRdb's version contains in-frame clones alone and is incomplete. Seen here are approximately 70,000 clones, 65% to 85% observed once, and the top ten hold less than 9%. Sequenced here: PBMCs, sampled at disease progression, from a patient treated with ibrutinib. Source of these receptors: a human donor with chronic lymphocytic leukemia.

CDR3 sequence (DNA): TGTGCCAGCAGTTTATCAGGGGTTAGAGGCTACACCTTC. Encoded protein: CASSLSGVRGYTF. The chain has TRBV27 and TRBJ1-2; a weak D match, TRBD1 (5 bases). V gave up 0 bases and J gave up 8 bases, with 10 bases separating them. The CDR3 totals 13 residues. Germline lookup yields CDR1 MNHEY and CDR2 SMNVEV (reference sequence).

The chain combines TRBV18 with TRBJ1-1; D not certain. The CDR3 loop spans 15 amino acids. Per the germline V gene, CDR1 is KGHSH and CDR2 is LQKENI. V was shortened by 3 bases and J by 1 base, with 12 bases between the two germline ends. CDR3 nucleotides: TGTGCCAGCTCACCCCCTAAGGGTAAGAACACTGAAGCTTTCTTT. Residues: CASSPPKGKNTEAFF.

This clone has more than one count but fewer than ten. This chain connects TRBV18 to TRBJ1-2, with D possibly matching TRBD1 (6 bases). Per germline, CDR1 KGHSH and CDR2 LQKENI. Trimming left V 3 bases short and J 2 bases short, with 13 bases between. The CDR3 consists of 15 residues. The CDR3 here is CASSPKTGPNYGYTF. Here the CDR3 DNA reads TGTGCCAGCTCACCGAAGACAGGCCCGAACTATGGCTACACCTTC.

This clone was observed a few times. The V call is TRBV18, the J call TRBJ2-5; D is uncertain. The V gene's germline CDR1 is KGHSH and CDR2 LQKENI. With 3 bases removed from V and 10 bases from J, the gap between germline ends came to 12 bases. CDR3 length: 12 residues. The CDR3, as DNA: TGTGCCAGCTCACCGGTTTCGGGTGGCCAGTACTTC. It translates to CASSPVSGGQYF.

This clone was seen only a few times. V usage is TRBV30 and J usage is TRBJ1-4; 7 bases are a match to TRBD1. CDR3 length equals 13 residues. CDR1 is GTSNPN and CDR2 is SVGIG in the germline V gene (reference sequence). V trimming: 4 bases; J trimming: 7 bases; junction bases outside the gene matches: 6. CDR3 coding DNA: TGTGCCTGGAATAAGGGGGCCGGTGAAAAACTGTTTTTT. As protein: CAWNKGAGEKLFF.

The V gene is TRBV7-2, the J gene TRBJ2-2; tentatively, D is TRBD2 (6 bases). The ends were cut back, 5 bases at V and 6 bases at J, with 13 bases in the middle. This CDR3 has 14 residues. Per germline, CDR1 SGHTA and CDR2 FQGNSA. This chain's CDR3 is CASSHTSSAGELFF. In DNA form, the CDR3 reads TGTGCCAGCAGCCACACTAGCTCGGCCGGGGAGCTGTTTTTT.

This clone has only one observation. The chain recombines TRBV28 with TRBJ1-2; possibly TRBD1 for D (5 bases). V was pared by 7 bases and J by 6 bases, with 12 bases between. CDR3 length equals 12 residues. Germline CDR1 and CDR2: MDHEN and SYDVKM. The CDR3 loop reads CASTLWGNGYTF. In nucleotides, the CDR3 is TGTGCCAGCACCTTATGGGGGAATGGCTACACCTTC.

The DNA of the CDR3 is TGTGCCAGCAGCTTACTAGGGACAGGGAGCACCGGGGAGCTGTTTTTT. This translates into CASSLLGTGSTGELFF. The rearrangement links TRBV7-2 to TRBJ2-2, with 9 nucleotides matching TRBD1. Looked up from germline, CDR1 is SGHTA and CDR2 is FQGNSA. The V and J ends lost 2 bases and 4 bases, in that order; junction bases with no gene match: 5. CDR3 size: 16 residues.

V gene TRBV6-1 combines with J gene TRBJ2-2; D ambiguous. This CDR3 has 13 residues. Trimming pared 4 bases from V and 4 bases from J, leaving 7 bases between. Germline assignment: CDR1 MNHNS and CDR2 SASEGT. CDR3 in DNA: TGTGCCAGCAGTGTCCGGGTCACCGGGGAGCTGTTTTTT. This sequence encodes CASSVRVTGELFF.

The chain joins TRBV2 to TRBJ2-1; D gene unclear. V was trimmed by 4 bases and J by 16 bases, leaving 20 bases between them. Germline V CDR1 and CDR2: SNHLY, FYNNEI. The CDR3 contains 13 residues. This chain's CDR3 is CASSARSDRLDFF. The CDR3 nucleotides are TGTGCCAGCAGTGCCCGTTCGGACCGATTGGATTTCTTC.

The CDR3 spells CASSREGSTDTQYF. In DNA, the CDR3 is TGTGCCAGCAGCCGGGAGGGCAGCACAGATACGCAGTATTTT. This rearrangement joins TRBV2 to TRBJ2-3; 8 bases align to TRBD2. After removal of 6 bases from V and 0 bases from J, the junction contained 2 bases not matched to a gene. Germline CDR1 SNHLY, CDR2 FYNNEI. The CDR3 runs 14 residues.

This chain uses TRBV11-2 with TRBJ2-7; TRBD2 agrees at 8 bases. Germline lookup yields CDR1 SGHAT and CDR2 FQNNGV. V lost 5 bases, J lost 1 base, and 7 bases stayed unmatched. The CDR3 sequence is 15 residues long. Written as DNA, the CDR3 is TGTGCCAGCAGCCCAGGGACTAGGGAGTCCTACGAGCAGTACTTC. It codes for CASSPGTRESYEQYF.

This sequence joins TRBV10-1 and TRBJ2-1; possible D gene TRBD2, 6 bases. Germline lookup yields CDR1 WNHNN and CDR2 SYGVQD (reference sequence). With 3 bases removed from V and 1 base from J, the gap between germline ends came to 10 bases. The CDR3 sequence is 15 residues long. The chain's CDR3 is CASSDAGLSYNEQFF. For the CDR3, the DNA is TGCGCCAGCAGTGACGCGGGACTTTCCTACAATGAGCAGTTCTTC.

V is TRBV13 and J is TRBJ2-7, with 7 positions matching TRBD1. V lost 5 bases, J lost 4 bases, and 14 bases stayed unmatched. This CDR3 spans 16 amino acids. Germline CDR1 reads PRHDT; CDR2 reads FYEKMQ (reference sequence). The CDR3 is CASSHQGTAGSYEQYF. The CDR3 region has the DNA TGTGCCAGCAGCCACCAGGGGACAGCAGGATCGTACGAGCAGTACTTC. The variable domain in full, completed from reference TRBV13 and TRBJ2-7, reads AAGVIQSPRHLIKEKRETATLKCYPIPRHDTVYWYQQGPGQDPQFLISFYEKMQSDKGSIPDRFSAQQFSDYHSELNMSSLELGDSALYFCASSHQGTAGSYEQYFGPGTRLTVT.

The V and J genes are TRBV10-3 and TRBJ1-3, with a weak D call TRBD1 (6 bases). Germline CDR1 ENHRY, CDR2 SYGVKD. This CDR3 has 15 amino acids. Trimming took off 6 bases at V and 2 bases at J, with 14 bases between the two ends. This CDR3 is CAIRQVSGAGNTIYF. For the CDR3, the DNA is TGTGCCATCAGGCAAGTCTCAGGGGCTGGAAACACCATATATTTT.

The chain links TRBV21-1 to TRBJ2-5; the table assigns TRBD1, which was not confirmed against the DNA. TRBV21-1 is reported as a pseudogene. CDR3 size: 15 residues. The CDR3 nucleotides read TGTGCCACCCCCTCCCGGGACAGGGGATATGAGACCCAGTACTTC. Residues: CATPSRDRGYETQYF.

The rearrangement joins TRBV5-1 to TRBJ2-7; weak D call: TRBD2 (6 bases). Germline V CDR1 and CDR2: SGHRS, YFSETQ. V was shortened by 5 bases and J by 5 bases, with 20 bases between the two germline ends. There are 15 residues in the CDR3. The CDR3 is CASSEVAGTFNEQYF. The CDR3 nucleotides read TGCGCCAGCAGTGAGGTGGCGGGGACTTTCAACGAGCAGTACTTC.

V usage is TRBV5-1 and J usage is TRBJ2-1; TRBD2 aligns across 9 bases. The germline V gene has CDR1 SGHRS and CDR2 YFSETQ. V was clipped by 4 bases and J by 4 bases; unmatched bases: 6. The CDR3 contains 15 residues. CDR3 DNA: TGCGCCAGCAGCCAGCGTAGCGGGGGATACAATGAGCAGTTCTTC. Residues: CASSQRSGGYNEQFF.

This rearrangement joins TRBV29-1 to TRBJ2-3, with 9 bases aligning to TRBD2. This CDR3 is built from 15 residues. Per germline, CDR1 SQVTM and CDR2 ANQGSEA. With 0 bases clipped from V and 5 bases from J, the junction kept 6 bases outside the gene matches. CDR3 loop: CSVEDPSGALDTQYF. The DNA for the CDR3 is TGCAGCGTTGAAGATCCTAGCGGGGCGCTAGATACGCAGTATTTT.

DNA for the CDR3: TGTGCCAGCAGGAGGGATGTGGTCAATGAGCAGTTCTTC. Encoded protein: CASRRDVVNEQFF. The chain combines TRBV6-5 with TRBJ2-1; D is perhaps TRBD2 (5 bases). This CDR3 spans 13 amino acids. CDR1 and CDR2 (germline): MNHEY, SVGAGI. V dropped 6 bases and J dropped 6 bases, with 12 bases sitting between them.

In nucleotides, the CDR3 is TGTGCCAGCAGCTTCCCGATTAACAGGGGTTCGAACACCGGGGAGCTGTTTTTT. Protein: CASSFPINRGSNTGELFF. The rearrangement joins TRBV11-2 to TRBJ2-2, with 7 bases lining up with TRBD1. The V gene end was trimmed by 3 bases and the J gene end by 0 bases; junction bases not matched to a gene: 10. CDR3 size: 18 residues. The germline gives CDR1 SGHAT, CDR2 FQNNGV.

The gene calls are TRBV19 and TRBJ1-2; D possibly corresponds to TRBD1 (6 bases). CDR3 length: 15 amino acids. Trimming took off 5 bases at V and 1 base at J, with 14 bases between the two ends. Looked up from germline, CDR1 is LNHDA and CDR2 is SQIVND (reference sequence). The CDR3 DNA is TGTGCCAGTAGTCCGAGGGACAAAGTTAACTATGGCTACACCTTC. Its translation is CASSPRDKVNYGYTF.

This chain uses TRBV7-9 with TRBJ2-7, with TRBD2 matching over 12 bases. CDR1 SEHNR and CDR2 FQNEAQ come from the germline V gene (reference sequence). V was pared by 10 bases and J by 0 bases, with 7 bases of the junction left unmatched. The CDR3 contains 15 residues. CDR3 DNA sequence: TGTGCCACCCTAGCGGGAGGGCCCCTCTCCTACGAGCAGTACTTC. Protein: CATLAGGPLSYEQYF.